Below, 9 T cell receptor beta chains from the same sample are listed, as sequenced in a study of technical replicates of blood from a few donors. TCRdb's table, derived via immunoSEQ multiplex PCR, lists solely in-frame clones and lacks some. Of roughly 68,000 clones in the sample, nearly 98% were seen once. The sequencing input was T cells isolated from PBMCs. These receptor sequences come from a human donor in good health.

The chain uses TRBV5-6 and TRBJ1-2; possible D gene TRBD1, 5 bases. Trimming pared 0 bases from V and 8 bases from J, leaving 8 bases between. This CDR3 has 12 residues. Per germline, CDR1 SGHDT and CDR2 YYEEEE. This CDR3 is CASSLVTDGYTF. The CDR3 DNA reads TGTGCCAGCAGCTTGGTGACAGACGGCTACACCTTC.

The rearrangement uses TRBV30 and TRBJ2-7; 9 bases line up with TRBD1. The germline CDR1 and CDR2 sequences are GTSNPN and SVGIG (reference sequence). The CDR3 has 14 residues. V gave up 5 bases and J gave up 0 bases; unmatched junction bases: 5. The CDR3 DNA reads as TGTGCCTGGGAGGACAGGGGAGGCTCCTACGAGCAGTACTTC. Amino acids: CAWEDRGGSYEQYF. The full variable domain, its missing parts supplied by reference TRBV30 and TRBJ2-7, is SQTIHQWPATLVQPVGSPLSLECTVEGTSNPNLYWYRQAAGRGLQLLFYSVGIGQISSEVPQNLSASRPQDRQFILSSKKLLLSDSGFYLCAWEDRGGSYEQYFGPGTRLTVT.

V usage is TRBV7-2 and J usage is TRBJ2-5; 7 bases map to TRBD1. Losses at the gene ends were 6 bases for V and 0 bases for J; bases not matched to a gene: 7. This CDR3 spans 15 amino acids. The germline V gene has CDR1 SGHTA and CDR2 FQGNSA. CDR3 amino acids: CASRRMTGYQETQYF. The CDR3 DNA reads TGTGCCAGCAGACGTATGACAGGGTACCAAGAGACCCAGTACTTC.

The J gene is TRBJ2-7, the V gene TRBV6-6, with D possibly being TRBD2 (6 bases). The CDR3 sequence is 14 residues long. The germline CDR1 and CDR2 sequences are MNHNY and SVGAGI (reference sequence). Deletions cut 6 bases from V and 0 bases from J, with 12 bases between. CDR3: CASSPGVGSYEQYF. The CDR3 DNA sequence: TGTGCCAGCAGCCCGGGGGTCGGCTCCTACGAGCAGTACTTC.

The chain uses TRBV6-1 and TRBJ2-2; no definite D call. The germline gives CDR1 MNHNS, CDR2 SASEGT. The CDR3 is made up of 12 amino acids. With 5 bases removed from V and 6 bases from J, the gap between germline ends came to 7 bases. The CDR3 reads CASSTRSGELFF. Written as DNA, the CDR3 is TGTGCCAGCAGTACACGCTCCGGGGAGCTGTTTTTT.

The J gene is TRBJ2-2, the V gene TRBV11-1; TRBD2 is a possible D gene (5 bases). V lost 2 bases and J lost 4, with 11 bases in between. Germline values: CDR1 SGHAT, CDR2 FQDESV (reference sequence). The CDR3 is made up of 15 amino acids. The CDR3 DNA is TGTGCCAGCAGCTTAACTGGTCGGGGCACCGGGGAGCTGTTTTTT. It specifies CASSLTGRGTGELFF.

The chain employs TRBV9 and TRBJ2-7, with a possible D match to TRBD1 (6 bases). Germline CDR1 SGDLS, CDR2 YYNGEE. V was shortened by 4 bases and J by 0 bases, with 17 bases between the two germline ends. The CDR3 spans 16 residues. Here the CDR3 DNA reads TGTGCCAGCAGCCCAGGAGGACAGCCCCTCTCCTACGAGCAGTACTTC. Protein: CASSPGGQPLSYEQYF.

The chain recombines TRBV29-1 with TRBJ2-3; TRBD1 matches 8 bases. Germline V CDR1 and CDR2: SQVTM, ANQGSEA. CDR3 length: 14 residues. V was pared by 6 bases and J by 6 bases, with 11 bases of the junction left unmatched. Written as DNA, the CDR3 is TGCAGCGTCTACAGGGGGGCGAGGCCCGATACGCAGTATTTT. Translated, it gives CSVYRGARPDTQYF.

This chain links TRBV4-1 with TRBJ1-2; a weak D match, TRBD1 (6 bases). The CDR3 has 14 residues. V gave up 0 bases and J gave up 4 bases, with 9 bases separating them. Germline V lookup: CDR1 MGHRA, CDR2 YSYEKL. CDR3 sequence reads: CASSQETGPYGYTF. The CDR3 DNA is TGCGCCAGCAGCCAAGAGACAGGCCCCTATGGCTACACCTTC.